This note documents a single TCR beta chain sequence. No antigen is known for it. This specimen belongs to a study of cytomegalovirus exposure and HLA in healthy donors. With 6 bases clipped from V and 8 bases from J, the junction kept 10 bases outside the gene matches. CDR3 size: 15 residues. Germline V CDR1 and CDR2: SGHDN, FVKESK. In the PCR, 60 Vbeta and 13 Jbeta primers were used. The method was immunoSEQ multiplex PCR; TCRdb's version includes in-frame clones alone and lacks a portion of them. The sample yields roughly 100,000 clones, roughly 70% seen once. Points from the study as a whole: The Asian-associated ancestry cluster reportedly had fewer N-insertions than the roughly 670-donor mean in a later analysis. Later analysis revealed greater clonal expansion in HLA-associated TCR beta chains than in equally common others. Under in vitro conditions, three CMV-associated chains were confirmed as specific for CMV antigens. It was 150 to 200 TCR beta chains that were listed as cytomegalovirus-associated.

Specimen: PBMCs. The chain has TRBV14 and TRBJ2-1; TRBD2 matches 10 bases. This sequence was found in a woman in her forties or fifties in good health and CMV-seronegative. The CDR3 protein is CASRHTSGVGHEQFF. The DNA for the CDR3 is TGTGCCAGCAGGCATACTAGCGGGGTTGGGCATGAGCAGTTCTTC.